This entry lists 28 T cell receptor beta chains sequenced from one sample in a study of blood T cell repertoires in COVID-19. Libraries were prepared by immunoSEQ multiplex PCR; TCRdb keeps only in-frame clonotypes and omits some of them. Of hundreds of thousands of clones in the sample, around 82% are singletons; the top ten hold around 3.5%. The sample was peripheral blood. These receptor sequences come from a woman of 80 years or more with acute or convalescent COVID-19.

The chain links TRBV7-9 to TRBJ2-7; no reliable D call. This CDR3 region has 13 residues. Germline values: CDR1 SEHNR, CDR2 FQNEAQ (reference sequence). V gave up 5 bases and J gave up 1 base, with 9 bases separating them. The CDR3 sequence is CASSLLRSYEQYF. Written as DNA, the CDR3 is TGTGCCAGCAGCCTTCTCCGTTCCTACGAGCAGTACTTC.

The rearrangement joins TRBV5-6 to TRBJ1-2; no clear D gene. V lost 2 bases and J lost 4, with 12 bases in between. From germline, CDR1 is SGHDT and CDR2 YYEEEE. CDR3 size: 14 residues. CDR3 sequence: CASSFGRRGYGYTF. The CDR3 coding sequence is TGTGCCAGCAGCTTTGGTCGTCGGGGCTATGGCTACACCTTC.

DNA for the CDR3: TGTGCCAGCAGCCCAGCGGGACAGGGGTTTGGCTACACCTTC. Translating gives CASSPAGQGFGYTF. This rearrangement joins TRBV9 to TRBJ1-2, with 10 bases fitting TRBD1. The CDR3 is made up of 14 amino acids. The germline V gene encodes CDR1 SGDLS and CDR2 YYNGEE. Trimming at V came to 4 bases and at J to 7 bases, leaving 7 bases not matched to a gene.

This sequence joins TRBV6-5 and TRBJ2-3, with unresolved D. Germline V gives CDR1 MNHEY, CDR2 SVGAGI. V was pared by 6 bases and J by 2 bases, with 12 bases between. The CDR3 covers 14 residues. This chain's CDR3 is CASRWATHTDTQYF. The CDR3 nucleotides read TGTGCCAGCAGGTGGGCTACCCACACAGATACGCAGTATTTT.

Points on this clone: The sample has other DNA sequences that encode this CDR3 too. The chain joins TRBV9 to TRBJ1-5; 8 nucleotides line up with TRBD1. Per germline, CDR1 SGDLS and CDR2 YYNGEE. V shed 0 bases and J 4 bases; nucleotides not matched to a gene: 3. This CDR3 region has 15 residues. The CDR3, as DNA: TGTGCCAGCAGCGTAGGGACAGGGCCTAATCAGCCCCAGCATTTT. Protein product: CASSVGTGPNQPQHF.

The chain recombines TRBV3-1 (or the pseudogene TRBV3-2) with TRBJ2-3, with TRBD2 matching over 9 bases. The CDR3 contains 16 residues. V trimming: 2 bases; J trimming: 2 bases; junction bases outside the gene matches: 5. Per germline, CDR1 LGHDT and CDR2 YNNKEL (reference sequence). This CDR3 is CASSQYASGVTDTQYF. In DNA form, the CDR3 reads TGTGCCAGCAGCCAATATGCTAGCGGGGTCACAGATACGCAGTATTTT.

J is TRBJ1-2 and V is TRBV6-5; possibly TRBD1 for D (6 bases). The CDR3 totals 13 residues. Germline V CDR1 and CDR2: MNHEY, SVGAGI. V dropped 7 bases and J dropped 1 base, with 10 bases sitting between them. The CDR3 sequence: CASIGTLNYGYTF. CDR3 coding DNA: TGTGCCAGCATTGGGACACTTAACTATGGCTACACCTTC.

This clone showed up just once. V usage is TRBV3-1 (or the pseudogene TRBV3-2) and J usage is TRBJ2-3; D unclear. Per the germline V gene, CDR1 is LGHDT and CDR2 is YNNKEL (reference sequence). This CDR3 is 12 amino acids long. Trimming left V 4 bases short and J 6 bases short, with 8 bases between. CDR3: CASSPGWDTQYF. The CDR3 region has the DNA TGTGCCAGCAGCCCCGGTTGGGATACGCAGTATTTT.

The rearrangement joins TRBV4-1 to TRBJ1-2, with TRBD1 matching 7 bases. Per the germline V gene, CDR1 is MGHRA and CDR2 is YSYEKL. The length of the CDR3 is 15 residues. V gave up 5 bases and J gave up 2 bases; unmatched junction bases: 8. The CDR3 bases are TGCGCCAGCAGCTCCCGGACAGGTCCCAACTATGGCTACACCTTC. This codes for CASSSRTGPNYGYTF.

The genes are TRBV15 and TRBJ1-5; 7 bases map to TRBD1. From germline, CDR1 is LNHNV and CDR2 YYDKDF (reference sequence). Trimming at V came to 0 bases and at J to 7 bases, leaving 3 bases not matched to a gene. The CDR3 length is 14 residues. The CDR3: CATSREPGGQPQHF. The DNA for the CDR3 is TGTGCCACCAGCAGAGAGCCAGGGGGACAGCCCCAGCATTTT.

The V and J genes are TRBV20-1 and TRBJ2-7; TRBD1 matches 7 bases. J lost 1 base, V lost 3 bases, and 12 bases had no gene match. This CDR3 has 16 amino acids. Germline CDR1 reads DFQATT; CDR2 reads SNEGSKA (reference sequence). The CDR3 DNA reads as TGCAGTGCTAGTTTGTTCGGACAGGTATCATCCTACGAGCAGTACTTC. Translated: CSASLFGQVSSYEQYF.

The V and J genes are TRBV2 and TRBJ2-5; TRBD1 matches 8 bases. J gave up 5 bases and V 2 bases, and 4 bases lay outside the gene matches. This CDR3 comprises 14 residues. The germline gives CDR1 SNHLY, CDR2 FYNNEI. CDR3 coding DNA: TGTGCCAGCAGTGAACAGGGGGCGCGGGAGACCCAGTACTTC. It translates to CASSEQGARETQYF.

J is TRBJ2-7 and V is TRBV19; 7 positions match TRBD1. V was clipped by 3 bases and J by 2 bases; unmatched bases: 7. This CDR3 has 15 amino acids. Germline V gene lookup returns CDR1 LNHDA and CDR2 SQIVND (reference sequence). DNA for the CDR3: TGTGCCAGTAGTATGGGACCAGGGGGACCCTACGAGCAGTACTTC. Protein: CASSMGPGGPYEQYF.

This clone was found once. The CDR3 loop is CASSFGGGGRGTGELFF. CDR3 coding DNA: TGTGCCAGCAGCTTCGGGGGCGGGGGGCGCGGCACCGGGGAGCTGTTTTTT. V usage is TRBV11-2 and J usage is TRBJ2-2; 8 bases align to TRBD2. Germline V gene lookup returns CDR1 SGHAT and CDR2 FQNNGV. V lost 3 bases, J lost 4 bases, and 10 bases stayed unmatched. The CDR3 runs 17 residues.

This sequence joins TRBV6-5 and TRBJ1-2; TRBD1 aligns across 8 bases. V shed 6 bases and J 4 bases; nucleotides not matched to a gene: 7. Germline lookup yields CDR1 MNHEY and CDR2 SVGAGI. CDR3 length: 14 residues. The CDR3: CASRLSGGIYGYTF. CDR3 sequence (DNA): TGTGCCAGCAGACTCTCAGGGGGCATCTATGGCTACACCTTC.

The CDR3 is CASSLLAGVNEQFF. Here the CDR3 DNA reads TGTGCCAGCAGCTTATTAGCGGGGGTAAATGAGCAGTTCTTC. The chain carries TRBV7-2 and TRBJ2-1; 9 bases are a match to TRBD2. CDR1 is SGHTA and CDR2 is FQGNSA in the germline V gene. This CDR3 comprises 14 residues. Trimming at V came to 2 bases and at J to 7 bases, leaving 3 bases not matched to a gene.

This rearrangement joins TRBV6-5 to TRBJ2-7, with D possibly matching TRBD2 (7 bases). The CDR3 length is 14 residues. Trimming removed 8 bases at V and 0 bases at J, with 14 bases between. Germline V gene lookup returns CDR1 MNHEY and CDR2 SVGAGI. The CDR3 nucleotides read TGTGCCAGCCTAGGGGGGGCAGTCTCCTACGAGCAGTACTTC. It translates to CASLGGAVSYEQYF.

V and J are TRBV18 and TRBJ2-2; 9 bases agree with TRBD2. The J segment lost 2 bases and the V segment lost 4 bases, leaving 11 bases of the junction unmatched. The CDR3 consists of 18 residues. Germline CDR1 is KGHSH and CDR2 is LQKENI. The CDR3 nucleotides are TGTGCCAGCTCACTCCTGAGCGGGGGGCCAGGAAACACCGGGGAGCTGTTTTTT. Its translation is CASSLLSGGPGNTGELFF.

This clone is a singleton in its sample. The chain employs TRBV5-1 and TRBJ2-2, with 9 positions matching TRBD1. Looked up from germline, CDR1 is SGHRS and CDR2 is YFSETQ. The CDR3 is made up of 16 amino acids. V trimming: 0 bases; J trimming: 3 bases; junction bases outside the gene matches: 3. The DNA of the CDR3 is TGCGCCAGCAGCTTGGAAGGGACAGGGTACACCGGGGAGCTGTTTTTT. Its translation: CASSLEGTGYTGELFF.

This clone was picked up one time. The chain joins TRBV9 to TRBJ1-3; D is possibly TRBD1 (6 bases). Germline V gene lookup returns CDR1 SGDLS and CDR2 YYNGEE. The CDR3 extends over 18 amino acids. V was cut by 0 bases and J by 0 bases, with 16 bases left in between. This CDR3 reads CASSVGPTGQSSGNTIYF. The DNA of the CDR3 is TGTGCCAGCAGCGTAGGTCCAACGGGACAAAGCTCTGGAAACACCATATATTTT.

The chain couples TRBV9 to TRBJ2-2; the match to TRBD1 covers 10 bases. Germline lookup yields CDR1 SGDLS and CDR2 YYNGEE. This CDR3 spans 16 amino acids. The ends lost 4 bases at V and 4 bases at J; junction bases unmatched: 7. The CDR3 bases are TGTGCCAGCAGCCCCCGACAGGGGGCACCCACCGGGGAGCTGTTTTTT. Translating gives CASSPRQGAPTGELFF.

The rearrangement joins TRBV19 to TRBJ2-3; 7 bases line up with TRBD2. V lost 6 bases and J lost 5; bases outside the gene matches: 11. Germline loops: CDR1 LNHDA, CDR2 SQIVND (reference sequence). The CDR3 contains 15 residues. Here the CDR3 reads CASSRLAQAQDTQYF. CDR3 nucleotides: TGTGCCAGTAGCAGACTAGCTCAGGCCCAAGATACGCAGTATTTT.

This chain uses TRBV19 with TRBJ2-5; perhaps TRBD2 as D (6 bases). With 3 bases removed from V and 1 base from J, the gap between germline ends came to 12 bases. This CDR3 spans 15 amino acids. Germline-derived CDR1 and CDR2 are LNHDA and SQIVND (reference sequence). The CDR3, as DNA: TGTGCCAGTAGTATTCCAGGTAGCGGCCAAGAGACCCAGTACTTC. It encodes CASSIPGSGQETQYF.

This chain joins TRBV19 and TRBJ1-2, with a possible D match to TRBD1 (6 bases). The CDR3 sequence is 14 residues long. The V end was cut by 3 bases, the J end by 5 bases, with 13 bases between. From germline, CDR1 is LNHDA and CDR2 SQIVND (reference sequence). In DNA form, the CDR3 reads TGTGCCAGTAGTATGGAAGGGGGACCTTATGGCTACACCTTC. It translates to CASSMEGGPYGYTF.

This clone was recorded a few times. The chain couples TRBV6-6 to TRBJ2-7; D possibly corresponds to TRBD1 (6 bases). The CDR3 contains 15 residues. V was pared by 2 bases and J by 6 bases, with 17 bases between. Germline values: CDR1 MNHNY, CDR2 SVGAGI (reference sequence). CDR3 nucleotides: TGTGCCAGCAGTTACGTAGAACAGGGAATAGGCGAGCAGTACTTC. Translated, it gives CASSYVEQGIGEQYF.

The gene calls are TRBV5-8 and TRBJ2-6, with 7 bases aligning to TRBD1. From germline, CDR1 is SGHTS and CDR2 YDEGEE. The ends lost 3 bases at V and 2 bases at J; junction bases unmatched: 8. The CDR3 covers 17 residues. The CDR3 here is CASSSPGQRPGANVLTF. DNA for the CDR3: TGTGCCAGCAGCTCTCCGGGACAGAGACCTGGGGCCAACGTCCTGACTTTC.

This chain links TRBV9 with TRBJ1-2; 8 bases agree with TRBD1. The CDR3 runs to 14 residues. CDR1 SGDLS and CDR2 YYNGEE come from the germline V gene. Trimming cost V 0 bases and J 4 bases; bases outside gene matches: 2. In nucleotides, the CDR3 is TGTGCCAGCAGCGTAGCTACAGGGGGCTATGGCTACACCTTC. It encodes CASSVATGGYGYTF.

The chain is built from TRBV5-8 and TRBJ1-1, with TRBD1 matching 10 bases. CDR1 is SGHTS and CDR2 is YDEGEE in the germline V gene. V lost 4 bases, J lost 1 base, and 10 bases stayed unmatched. This CDR3 has 17 amino acids. The CDR3 region is CASSTGQGQTENTEAFF. CDR3 in DNA: TGTGCCAGCAGCACGGGACAGGGGCAAACGGAGAACACTGAAGCTTTCTTT.